This TCR beta chain was profiled in a study of regulatory T cells in long-lasting Graves disease. In the study overall: The antithyroid drugs taken by newly diagnosed Graves' patients had been used for under 3 months.

The time point: newly diagnosed GD, antithyroid drugs for less than 3 months. Following extraction of RNA from PBMCs, that RNA was used to make the TCR library. Building the TCR beta libraries relied on iRepertoire HTBI primers, and CDR3 regions underwent Arm-PCR. TCRdb itself ran the multiplex PCR reads through MiXCR, one entry per CDR3 protein. The sample yields roughly 500,000 distinct CDR3 sequences, approximately 15% seen once. CDR3 length: 17 residues. The V and J ends lost 6 bases and 1 base, in that order; junction bases with no gene match: 11. Germline V lookup: CDR1 DFQATT, CDR2 SNEGSKA (reference sequence). This clonotype was counted many times. These data also formed part of another study, on T cells in Graves' hyperthyroidism and ophthalmopathy. That study reports: Patients aged 18 to 65 with hyperthyroidism were newly diagnosed, with duration under 2 months. The HTBI primer set served for first-round RT-PCR of the TCR CDR3. Clonotypes that were expanded in thyroid above 0.001 mostly appeared in blood too.

This TCR was recovered from a man aged 25 to 40 with Graves disease. Sequences were derived from peripheral blood mononuclear cells (PBMCs), sampled at new diagnosis, from a patient treated with antithyroid drugs. The chain couples TRBV20-1 to TRBJ2-1; 11 bases line up with TRBD1. CDR3: CSAEGGDRGKSYNEQFF. CDR3 DNA sequence: TGCAGTGCCGAAGGAGGGGACAGGGGGAAATCCTACAATGAGCAGTTCTTC.